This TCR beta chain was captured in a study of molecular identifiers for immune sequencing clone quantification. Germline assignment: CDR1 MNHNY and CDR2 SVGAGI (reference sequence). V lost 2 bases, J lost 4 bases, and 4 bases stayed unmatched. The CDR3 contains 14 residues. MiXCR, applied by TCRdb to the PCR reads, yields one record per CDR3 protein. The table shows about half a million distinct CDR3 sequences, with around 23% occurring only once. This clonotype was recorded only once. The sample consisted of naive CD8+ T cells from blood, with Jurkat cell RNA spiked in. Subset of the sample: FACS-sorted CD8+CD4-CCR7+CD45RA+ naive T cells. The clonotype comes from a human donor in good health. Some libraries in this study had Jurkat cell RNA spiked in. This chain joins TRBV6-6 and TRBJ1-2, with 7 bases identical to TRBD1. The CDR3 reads CASSYEGAGYGYTF. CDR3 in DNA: TGTGCCAGCAGTTACGAGGGGGCCGGCTATGGCTACACCTTC.